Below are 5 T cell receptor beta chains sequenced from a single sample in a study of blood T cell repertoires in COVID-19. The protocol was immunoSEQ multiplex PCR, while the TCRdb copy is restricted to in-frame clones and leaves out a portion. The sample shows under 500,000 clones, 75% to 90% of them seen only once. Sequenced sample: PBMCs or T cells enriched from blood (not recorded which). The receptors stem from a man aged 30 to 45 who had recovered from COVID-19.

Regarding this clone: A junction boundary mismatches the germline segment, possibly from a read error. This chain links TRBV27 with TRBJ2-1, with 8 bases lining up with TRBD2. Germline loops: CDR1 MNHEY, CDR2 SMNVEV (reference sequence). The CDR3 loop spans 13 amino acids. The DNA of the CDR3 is TGTGCCAGCAGATATGGGCTAGCGGGTTCGGAGCTCTTC. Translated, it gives CASRYGLAGSELF.

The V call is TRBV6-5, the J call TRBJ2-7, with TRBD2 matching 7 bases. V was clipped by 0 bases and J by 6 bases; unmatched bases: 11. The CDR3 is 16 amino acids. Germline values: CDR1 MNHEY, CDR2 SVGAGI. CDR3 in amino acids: CASSYSVGVTSFEQYF. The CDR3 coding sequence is TGTGCCAGCAGTTACTCGGTCGGCGTGACTAGCTTCGAGCAGTACTTC.

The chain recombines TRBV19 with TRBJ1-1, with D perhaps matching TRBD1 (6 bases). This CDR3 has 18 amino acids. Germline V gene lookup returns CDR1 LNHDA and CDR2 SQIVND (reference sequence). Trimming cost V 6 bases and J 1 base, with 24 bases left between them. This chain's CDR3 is CASSPRWGATGGNTEAFF. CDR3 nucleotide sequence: TGTGCCAGTAGCCCCCGGTGGGGGGCCACGGGGGGGAACACTGAAGCTTTCTTT.

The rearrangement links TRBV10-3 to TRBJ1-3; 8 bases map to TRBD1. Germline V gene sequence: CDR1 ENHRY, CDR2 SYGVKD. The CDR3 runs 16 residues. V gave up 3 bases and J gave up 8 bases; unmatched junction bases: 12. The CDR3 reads CAISDPLGQGLDTIYF. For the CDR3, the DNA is TGTGCCATCAGTGACCCCCTTGGACAGGGATTAGACACCATATATTTT.

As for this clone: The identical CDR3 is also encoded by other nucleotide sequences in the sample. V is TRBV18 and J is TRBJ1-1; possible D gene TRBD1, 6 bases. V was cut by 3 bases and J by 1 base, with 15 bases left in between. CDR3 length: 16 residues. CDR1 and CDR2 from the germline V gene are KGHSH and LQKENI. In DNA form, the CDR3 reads TGTGCCAGCTCACCCCCCGGGGGGCGGTCGAACACTGAAGCTTTCTTT. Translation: CASSPPGGRSNTEAFF.